The 25 T cell receptor beta chains reported below all come from one sample, sequenced in a study of blood T cell repertoires in COVID-19. This table comes from immunoSEQ multiplex PCR, and its TCRdb copy is limited to in-frame clones, with some not included. The table has around 190,000 clones, about four fifths seen once. The sequenced material came from PBMCs or T cells enriched from blood (not recorded which). Every receptor here comes from a woman aged 25 to 39 who had been exposed to COVID-19.

This clone has more than one count but fewer than ten. The V gene is TRBV18, the J gene TRBJ1-1; TRBD1 agrees at 8 bases. Trimming took 5 bases from V and 3 from J; bases not matched to a gene: 8. Germline-derived CDR1 and CDR2 are KGHSH and LQKENI. The CDR3 sequence is 15 residues long. The CDR3 DNA reads TGTGCCAGCTCAGCACGACCGGGACAGGACACTGAAGCTTTCTTT. Its protein product is CASSARPGQDTEAFF.

The V and J genes are TRBV19 and TRBJ1-2; 10 positions agree with TRBD1. This CDR3 has 15 amino acids. V gave up 4 bases and J gave up 5 bases; unmatched junction bases: 7. CDR1 LNHDA and CDR2 SQIVND come from the germline V gene (reference sequence). The CDR3 here is CASSTQTGGWYGYTF. The CDR3 DNA sequence: TGTGCCAGTAGTACCCAGACAGGGGGCTGGTATGGCTACACCTTC.

In its sample, this clone was seen once. The genes are TRBV29-1 and TRBJ2-1; no clear D gene. The V end lost 3 bases, the J end lost 3 bases, and 12 bases lay between the germline ends. Germline CDR1 and CDR2: SQVTM and ANQGSEA. This CDR3 spans 14 amino acids. CDR3 in amino acids: CSVDRPGSYNEQFF. The CDR3 coding sequence is TGCAGCGTTGATCGGCCAGGAAGCTACAATGAGCAGTTCTTC.

The chain joins TRBV5-4 to TRBJ2-2, with TRBD2 as a possible D gene (7 bases). This CDR3 comprises 17 residues. Germline V gene data show CDR1 as SGHNT and CDR2 as YYREEE (reference sequence). Deletions cut 3 bases from V and 3 bases from J, with 18 bases between. The CDR3 bases are TGTGCCAGCAGCTCGAGTAGGGGGGGGGCAGACACCGGGGAGCTGTTTTTT. Its protein product is CASSSSRGGADTGELFF.

The V call is TRBV7-9, the J call TRBJ2-5, with 9 bases aligning to TRBD2. CDR3 length: 15 amino acids. J gave up 2 bases and V 1 base, and 2 bases lay outside the gene matches. Per the germline V gene, CDR1 is SEHNR and CDR2 is FQNEAQ (reference sequence). DNA for the CDR3: TGTGCCAGCAGCTTAGAGGCGGGGGGGCAAGAGACCCAGTACTTC. Its translation is CASSLEAGGQETQYF.

The rearrangement links TRBV12-3 or TRBV12-4 to TRBJ1-1; 7 bases match TRBD1. The CDR3 consists of 13 residues. The junction had 3 bases not matched to a gene; V was cut back by 5 bases and J by 3 bases. CDR3 residues: CASSNRGDTEAFF. CDR3 in DNA: TGTGCCAGCAGTAACAGGGGAGACACTGAAGCTTTCTTT.

The chain uses TRBV6-4 and TRBJ1-6, with 7 bases matching TRBD1. The CDR3 totals 15 residues. Germline CDR1 and CDR2: MRHNA and SNTAGT. Germline trimming cut 5 bases from V and 5 bases from J; bases unmatched to any gene: 6. CDR3 DNA: TGTGCCAGCAGTTTCGGGACAGACAATAATTCACCCCTCCACTTT. Translating it yields CASSFGTDNNSPLHF.

The V call is TRBV27, the J call TRBJ1-1; 8 nucleotides align to TRBD1. The germline CDR1 and CDR2 sequences are MNHEY and SMNVEV (reference sequence). The trim removed 5 bases at V and 4 bases at J, leaving 3 bases unmatched. The CDR3 has 13 amino acids. CDR3 sequence (DNA): TGTGCCAGCAGTACAGGGGGTATCACTGAAGCTTTCTTT. It codes for CASSTGGITEAFF.

With regard to this clone: Other DNA variants within this sample encode the same CDR3. DNA for the CDR3: TGTGCCAGCTCACCCGACAGCTACGAGCAGTACTTC. It is translated as CASSPDSYEQYF. The gene calls are TRBV18 and TRBJ2-7, with D maybe TRBD1 (5 bases). V was shortened by 3 bases and J by 3 bases, with 6 bases between the two germline ends. The CDR3 consists of 12 residues. Germline lookup yields CDR1 KGHSH and CDR2 LQKENI.

The chain joins TRBV7-2 to TRBJ2-4; possibly TRBD2 for D (6 bases). Germline V gives CDR1 SGHTA, CDR2 FQGNSA. V lost 2 bases to trimming and J lost 9 bases, with 14 bases between them. This CDR3 comprises 14 residues. CDR3 coding DNA: TGTGCCAGCAGCTTAAATCGACTAGATGGCATTCAGTACTTC. As protein: CASSLNRLDGIQYF.

The chain couples TRBV6-2 or TRBV6-3 to TRBJ2-5, with 14 bases identical to TRBD2. CDR1 is MNHEY, CDR2 SVGEGT, per germline. The CDR3 runs 15 residues. The J segment lost 5 bases and the V segment lost 5 bases, leaving 4 bases of the junction unmatched. The CDR3 loop is CASSRTSGGFETQYF. The CDR3 nucleotides read TGTGCCAGCAGTCGGACTAGCGGGGGGTTCGAGACCCAGTACTTC.

This sequence joins TRBV9 and TRBJ1-1; D uncertain. The V gene's germline CDR1 is SGDLS and CDR2 YYNGEE. The V end lost 0 bases, the J end lost 1 base, and 10 bases lay between the germline ends. This CDR3 is built from 15 residues. The CDR3 nucleotides are TGTGCCAGCAGCGTAGATCAGGTCCCGAACACTGAAGCTTTCTTT. This encodes CASSVDQVPNTEAFF. The variable domain in full, completed from reference TRBV9 and TRBJ1-1, reads DSGVTQTPKHLITATGQRVTLRCSPRSGDLSVYWYQQSLDQGLQFLIQYYNGEERAKGNILERFSAQQFPDLHSELNLSSLELGDSALYFCASSVDQVPNTEAFFGQGTRLTVV.

V gene TRBV7-2 combines with J gene TRBJ2-1; 7 bases map to TRBD2. Per the germline V gene, CDR1 is SGHTA and CDR2 is FQGNSA. The CDR3 has 16 amino acids. The J segment lost 9 bases and the V segment lost 1 base, leaving 12 bases of the junction unmatched. The CDR3 DNA follows: TGTGCCAGCAGCTTAGGGCTAGCGGTTGGTGAGGGTGAGCAGTTCTTC. Protein: CASSLGLAVGEGEQFF. Complete variable domain (other parts from reference TRBV7-2 and TRBJ2-1): GAGVSQSPSNKVTEKGKDVELRCDPISGHTALYWYRQSLGQGLEFLIYFQGNSAPDKSGLPSDRFSAERTGGSVSTLTIQRTQQEDSAVYLCASSLGLAVGEGEQFFGPGTRLTVL.

This chain joins TRBV7-2 and TRBJ1-6, with D perhaps matching TRBD1 (5 bases). The CDR3 contains 15 residues. The V and J ends lost 3 bases and 7 bases respectively, with 13 bases between them. Germline CDR1 reads SGHTA; CDR2 reads FQGNSA. The CDR3 protein is CASSLGGRGNSPLHF. As DNA, the CDR3 is TGTGCCAGCAGCTTGGGGGGACGGGGAAATTCACCCCTCCACTTT.

V and J are TRBV9 and TRBJ1-3; D may be TRBD1 (6 bases). Looked up from germline, CDR1 is SGDLS and CDR2 is YYNGEE. V was clipped by 3 bases and J by 0 bases, with 7 bases between them. The CDR3 runs 14 residues. The CDR3 spells CASSGTVSGNTIYF. CDR3 nucleotides: TGTGCCAGCAGCGGGACAGTCTCTGGAAACACCATATATTTT.

The chain is built from TRBV7-2 and TRBJ2-5, with unresolved D. The CDR3 sequence is 14 residues long. Germline-derived CDR1 and CDR2 are SGHTA and FQGNSA. Deletions cut 5 bases from V and 3 bases from J, with 13 bases between. In DNA, the CDR3 is TGTGCCAGCAGCCACCCCCCCGGAGAAGAGACCCAGTACTTC. This translates into CASSHPPGEETQYF. The whole variable domain, remainder taken from reference TRBV7-2 and TRBJ2-5, is GAGVSQSPSNKVTEKGKDVELRCDPISGHTALYWYRQSLGQGLEFLIYFQGNSAPDKSGLPSDRFSAERTGGSVSTLTIQRTQQEDSAVYLCASSHPPGEETQYFGPGTRLLVL.

The gene calls are TRBV5-6 and TRBJ1-6; a possible D gene is TRBD1 (5 bases). The CDR3 sequence is 15 residues long. Germline values: CDR1 SGHDT, CDR2 YYEEEE. Trimming removed 0 bases at V and 10 bases at J, with 14 bases between. The CDR3 region has the DNA TGTGCCAGCAGCTTGGTCCGGGGGAAGGACTCACCCCTCCACTTT. This translates into CASSLVRGKDSPLHF.

This chain connects TRBV5-1 to TRBJ2-1; D is possibly TRBD1 (6 bases). CDR3 size: 15 residues. Trimming left V 0 bases short and J 9 bases short, with 16 bases between. Germline loops: CDR1 SGHRS, CDR2 YFSETQ. The DNA of the CDR3 is TGCGCCAGCAGCTTGGAACAGGGAGCCCACTTTGAGCAGTTCTTC. Protein: CASSLEQGAHFEQFF.

V and J are TRBV9 and TRBJ2-4; D is ambiguous. Germline CDR1 is SGDLS and CDR2 is YYNGEE. This CDR3 comprises 19 residues. V was cut by 0 bases and J by 2 bases, with 21 bases left in between. CDR3 nucleotide sequence: TGTGCCAGCAGCGTAGTTCATATGAGGCTTGGATCTACCAAAAACATTCAGTACTTC. Amino acids: CASSVVHMRLGSTKNIQYF.

The J gene is TRBJ1-1, the V gene TRBV6-5, with D perhaps matching TRBD1 (5 bases). The ends were cut back, 7 bases at V and 4 bases at J, with 16 bases in the middle. CDR1 MNHEY and CDR2 SVGAGI come from the germline V gene. This CDR3 has 14 amino acids. The CDR3, as DNA: TGTGCCAGCACCATGATTCAGGGTGGCACTGAAGCTTTCTTT. This gives the protein CASTMIQGGTEAFF.

This rearrangement joins TRBV5-4 to TRBJ2-7, with D perhaps matching TRBD1 (5 bases). Trimming took 4 bases from V and 0 from J, leaving 11 bases between them. Germline loops: CDR1 SGHNT, CDR2 YYREEE (reference sequence). The CDR3 has 14 amino acids. CDR3 coding DNA: TGTGCCAGCAGCCCGAGACAGAACTCCTACGAGCAGTACTTC. Translating gives CASSPRQNSYEQYF.

The CDR3 region is CASSVWDSKSGGYTF. The CDR3 DNA reads TGTGCCAGCAGCGTATGGGACAGTAAGTCTGGTGGCTACACCTTC. The V and J genes are TRBV9 and TRBJ1-2, with 7 bases that match TRBD1. This CDR3 spans 15 amino acids. Germline V gene data show CDR1 as SGDLS and CDR2 as YYNGEE. V lost 1 base and J lost 7; bases outside the gene matches: 10.

This chain connects TRBV3-1 (or the pseudogene TRBV3-2) to TRBJ1-6; TRBD1 is a possible D gene (5 bases). Per germline, CDR1 LGHDT and CDR2 YNNKEL (reference sequence). The CDR3 is 14 residues long. The V end lost 4 bases, the J end lost 9 bases, and 13 bases lay between the germline ends. CDR3 sequence (DNA): TGTGCCAGCAGCCGGCCAGACAGCCTTTCACCCCTCCACTTT. It specifies CASSRPDSLSPLHF.

The rearrangement uses TRBV11-2 and TRBJ2-5; TRBD2 is a possible D gene (5 bases). Trimming took off 6 bases at V and 4 bases at J, with 15 bases between the two ends. This CDR3 comprises 14 residues. From germline, CDR1 is SGHAT and CDR2 FQNNGV. CDR3 amino acids: CASSYGKKGETQYF. For the CDR3, the DNA is TGTGCCAGCAGTTACGGGAAGAAGGGAGAGACCCAGTACTTC.

The chain has TRBV7-8 and TRBJ2-2; 7 bases are a match to TRBD1. CDR1 SGHVS and CDR2 FQNEAQ come from the germline V gene. The V segment lost 1 base and the J segment 5 bases; nucleotides outside the gene matches: 10. This CDR3 is 17 amino acids long. The CDR3 DNA reads TGTGCCAGCAGCTTAGGCGTTGGGACAGTCTTTACCGGGGAGCTGTTTTTT. This translates into CASSLGVGTVFTGELFF.